This TCR beta chain is from a study of T cells in Graves' hyperthyroidism and ophthalmopathy. The study, taken as a whole, reports: Progression to ophthalmopathy was predicted a median of 6.5 months early. In the analysis, a 13 V-J model separated ophthalmopathy from stable hyperthyroidism. Most expanded thyroid clonotypes above 0.001 recurred in blood.

The patients, who ranged from 18 to 65 in age, presented with newly diagnosed hyperthyroidism lasting under 2 months. RNA transcripts were the template for amplifying TCR beta CDR3 regions. The primer set for the first-round RT-PCR of the TCR CDR3 was HTBI. A single record per CDR3 protein comes from TCRdb applying MiXCR to the multiplex PCR reads. The sample consists of fewer than 750,000 distinct CDR3 sequences, around 42% of them appearing once. J gave up 4 bases and V 3 bases, and 7 bases lay outside the gene matches. CDR1 and CDR2 from the germline V gene are SGDLS and YYNGEE. The CDR3 spans 15 residues. The table lists this clonotype with a count of one. No antigen is known for it.

The genes are TRBV9 and TRBJ2-7; 10 nucleotides match TRBD2. This sequence originates from a woman under 30 with Graves' hyperthyroidism. The material sequenced was peripheral blood or thyroid tissue (not recorded which). The CDR3: CASSGTSGKVYEQYF. CDR3 sequence (DNA): TGTGCCAGCAGCGGAACTAGCGGGAAGGTATACGAGCAGTACTTC.